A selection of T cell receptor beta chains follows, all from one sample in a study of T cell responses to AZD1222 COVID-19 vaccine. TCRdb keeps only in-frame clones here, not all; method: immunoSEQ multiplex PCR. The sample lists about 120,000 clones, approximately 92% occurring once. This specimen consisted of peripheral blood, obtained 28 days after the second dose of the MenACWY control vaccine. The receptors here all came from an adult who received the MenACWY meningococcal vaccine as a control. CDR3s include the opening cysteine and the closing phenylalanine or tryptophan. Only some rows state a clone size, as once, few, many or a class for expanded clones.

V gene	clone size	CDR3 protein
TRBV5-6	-	CASSRDRGGGSYNEQFF
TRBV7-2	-	CASSSRTDFYGYTF
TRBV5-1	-	CASSQPPGTGASSPLHF
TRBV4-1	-	CASSQDASYSNQPQHF
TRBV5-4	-	CASSLLAGGVNEQFF
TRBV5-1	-	CASSLTTDTSGDPFF
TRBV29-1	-	CSVMGERGYTF
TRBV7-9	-	CASSLGVGNQPQHF
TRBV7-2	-	CASSPWTGFHGYTF
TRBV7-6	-	CASSSPNEKLFF
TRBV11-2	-	CASSRTGGVETQYF
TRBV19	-	CASSALAGADNEQFF
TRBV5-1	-	CASSYGGTKAQETQYF
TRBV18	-	CASSPTQTDQPQHF
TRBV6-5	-	CASRVRQLMNTEAFF
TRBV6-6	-	CASTTVQYQETQYF
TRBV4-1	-	CASSLVRGSYNEQFF
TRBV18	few	CASSRPGPQGNQPQHF
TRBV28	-	CASSLTGRGQEKLFF
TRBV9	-	CASSPHGGPYNEQFF